These T cell receptor beta chains were read from a single sample in a study of CD8+CD57+ T cells in acquired aplastic anemia. TCRdb ran MiXCR on the reads and lists one entry per CDR3 protein. This table holds about 210,000 distinct CDR3 sequences, around 60% found once. Sequenced material: sorted CD4+, CD8+, or CD8+CD57+ T cells (not recorded which) from PBMCs. Receptor source: a human donor in good health. CDR3s include the opening cysteine and the closing phenylalanine or tryptophan. The order of the fields is clone size, V gene, CDR3 protein. Expanded clones are given a class, and other clones once, few, many or no size at all.

NA TRBV2 CASSEGTGGFSANEKLFF
NA TRBV19 CASNDRQYNEQFF
once TRBV7-9 CASSSGGTMTEAFF
NA TRBV2 CASVRDGYNEQFF
NA TRBV6-4 CASSPGPGQSYEQYF
NA TRBV7-9 CASSPGGPETQYF
few TRBV20-1 CSALDSLGETQYF
many TRBV20-1 CSADLDPSYEQYF
NA TRBV10-3 CAISESPDGRYGYTF
many TRBV5-6 CASSPEGGAGYGYTF
few TRBV7-2 CASSLEAGLGNSPLHF
few TRBV7-6 CASSSRGGASYEQYF
NA TRBV20-1 CSANSGTEYQPQYF
NA TRBV19 CASSINRGNQPQHF
NA TRBV9 CADRGGLAVHEQYF
NA TRBV5-1 CASSLYPDLALEFF
NA TRBV7-8 CATSTDRGSYEQYF
NA TRBV19 CASSISAGAYNEQFF
NA TRBV10-2 CASSDPGSTRGYEQYF
once TRBV4-2 CASSRRTGYYEQYF
many TRBV5-8 CASSLSGTGFEQYF
NA TRBV10-2 CASSVPRTSGGQGVAGELFF
NA TRBV20-1 CSARMPTQETQYF
many TRBV11-3 CASSFEQGADTQYF
NA TRBV7-6 CASSLGVGVNNGYTF
few TRBV15 CATSRGTGREQYF
many TRBV20-1 CSASSLSSGWNNEQFF
NA TRBV6-4 CASSLIQGTEAFF
NA TRBV7-8 CASSAFMGEQYF
NA TRBV7-8 CASRLKVGTDYEQYF
few TRBV27 CASSRTGGEKLFF
NA TRBV7-8 CASSLVPAVEQYF
NA TRBV7-9 CASSLGGQSYEQYF